This T cell receptor (beta chain) was identified in a study of blood T cell repertoires in COVID-19. In the source study's methods: By means of reference gene primer amplification, nucleated cell counts were estimated. Assay used: immunoSEQ multiplex PCR; TCRdb lists only in-frame clones, some missing. That table furnishes V, J and clone size, whereas the DNA furnished D and trimming. Of hundreds of thousands of clones in the sample, over 75% are singletons; the top ten hold 2% to 2.5%. The CDR3 has 15 amino acids. The V end lost 2 bases, the J end lost 8 bases, and 13 bases lay between the germline ends. The germline V gene encodes CDR1 MNHEY and CDR2 SVGAGI.

The sequencing input was peripheral blood. J is TRBJ1-6 and V is TRBV6-5; TRBD1 is a possible D gene (6 bases). This receptor was identified in a woman in her sixties with COVID-19, enrolled during active disease. CDR3 loop: CASSYGLGGDSPLHF. CDR3 nucleotides: TGTGCCAGCAGTTACGGTTTAGGGGGAGATTCACCCCTCCACTTT.